This is a list of T cell receptor beta chains from one sample in a study of T cell responses to AZD1222 COVID-19 vaccine. Sequenced by immunoSEQ multiplex PCR; TCRdb stores in-frame clones only, minus some. The table has roughly 70,000 clones, 80% to 90% seen once. Sequencing was performed on peripheral blood, taken 28 days after the second AZD1222 dose. The receptors were sampled from an adult who received the AZD1222 COVID-19 vaccine. The CDR3 runs from the conserved cysteine through the conserved F or W. D genes are given only for firm matches. Clone size appears in some rows only: once, few, many, or a class for an expanded clone.

TRBV19,-,TRBD2,TRBJ2-1,TGTGCCAGTTGCTTTCTAGCGGGGGCCTTCGGTGAGCAGTTCTTC,CASCFLAGAFGEQFF
TRBV27,-,TRBD2,TRBJ2-1,TGTGCCAGCAGTTTATCTGTAGCGGGGGAGGACAATGAGCAGTTCTTC,CASSLSVAGEDNEQFF
TRBV7-9,-,-,TRBJ1-4,TGTGCCAGCAGCTTGGGGTTGTTGGAAAAACTGTTTTTT,CASSLGLLEKLFF
TRBV6-5,-,-,TRBJ1-1,TGTGCCAGCACCTTGCCTGGGGGGGCGAAAACTTTCTTT,CASTLPGGAKTFF
TRBV19,-,TRBD1,TRBJ1-6,TGTGCCAGTAGTCTTTCTCGGACAGGGAGTCATTCACCCCTCCACTTT,CASSLSRTGSHSPLHF
TRBV19,-,-,TRBJ1-1,TGTGCCAGTAGCGCTGGAGGAATGAACACTGAAGCTTTCTTT,CASSAGGMNTEAFF
TRBV7-8,once,-,TRBJ1-1,TGTGCCAGCGGGCGGGGGGCCACTGAAGCTTTCTTT,CASGRGATEAFF
TRBV11-2,-,-,TRBJ2-3,TGTGCCAGCAGAATAGCGGCCGATACGCAGTATTTT,CASRIAADTQYF
TRBV4-2,-,-,TRBJ2-5,TGTGCCAGCAGCCAGGCGGGCCTCCTTCGGGAGACCCAGTACTTC,CASSQAGLLRETQYF
TRBV5-1,once,-,TRBJ2-3,TGCGCCAGCTCCTTGGGGGTTTTGGCAGATACGCAGTATTTT,CASSLGVLADTQYF
TRBV24-1,-,-,TRBJ2-1,TGTGCCACCAGTGACCGGGGGACCGACTCCTACAATGAGCAGTTCTTC,CATSDRGTDSYNEQFF
TRBV19,-,TRBD1,TRBJ1-3,TGTGCCAGTAGTTTGGGACAGCAAAGCTCCTCTGGAAACACCATATATTTT,CASSLGQQSSSGNTIYF
TRBV20-1,-,-,TRBJ1-1,TGCAGTTACAACAAGAACACTGAAGCTTTCTTT,CSYNKNTEAFF
TRBV7-8,-,-,TRBJ1-2,TGTGCCAGCAGCTTAACCGTCAGTCCTAACTATGGCTACACCTTC,CASSLTVSPNYGYTF
TRBV4-1,-,TRBD2,TRBJ2-2,TGCGCCAGCAGCCAAGTATCCTTAGCGGGAGCGCTCGGGGAGCTGTTTTTT,CASSQVSLAGALGELFF
TRBV25-1,few,-,TRBJ1-5,TGTGCCAGCAGTGATAGCAGCGGGGAACCCCAGCATTTT,CASSDSSGEPQHF
TRBV7-8,-,-,TRBJ2-5,TGTGCCAGCAGCCGAGTGCAAGGCGTACAAGAGACCCAGTACTTC,CASSRVQGVQETQYF
TRBV6-2/TRBV6-3,-,-,TRBJ1-1,TGTGCCAGCAGTTACTACGGACGAAACACTGAAGCTTTCTTT,CASSYYGRNTEAFF
TRBV12-5,-,-,TRBJ2-3,TGTGCTAGTGGTTTGTCTCAGGGTTCTACGCAGTATTTT,CASGLSQGSTQYF
TRBV19,-,-,TRBJ1-3,TGTGCCAGTAGTATACAGGCTGGAAACACCATATATTTT,CASSIQAGNTIYF
TRBV9,-,-,TRBJ2-2,TGTGCCAGCAGCGTCTACGGGATGGGGGCCGGGGAGCTGTTTTTT,CASSVYGMGAGELFF
TRBV11-2,-,TRBD2,TRBJ2-1,TGTGCCAGCAGCTCCTATAAGCGGGGGGGCCTTAATGAGCAGTTCTTC,CASSSYKRGGLNEQFF
TRBV2,-,TRBD1,TRBJ2-7,TGTGCCAGCAGTGAGGGACAGAGGGGTATTTACGAGCAGTACTTC,CASSEGQRGIYEQYF
TRBV5-5,-,-,TRBJ1-4,TGTGCCAGCAGCTTGGCCCCAGGGTCGGGGGAAAAACTGTTTTTT,CASSLAPGSGEKLFF
TRBV15,-,-,TRBJ1-2,TGTGCCACCAGCAGATATACGGTTGGACAGTTAGGCTATGGCTACACCTTC,CATSRYTVGQLGYGYTF
TRBV27,once,-,TRBJ1-6,TGTGCCAGCAGTAGGGTTGGGTCCTATAATTCACCCCTCCACTTT,CASSRVGSYNSPLHF
TRBV5-1,few,-,TRBJ1-1,TGCGCCAGCAGCTCATCCAGGGGAAGTACTGAAGCTTTCTTT,CASSSSRGSTEAFF
TRBV19,-,TRBD1,TRBJ2-1,TGTGCCAGTAGTTTGGGGACAGGGAGGTCCTACAATGAGCAGTTCTTC,CASSLGTGRSYNEQFF
TRBV9,few,-,TRBJ1-2,TGTGCCAGCAGCCCTCTCGACAGCCCTAACTATGGCTACACCTTC,CASSPLDSPNYGYTF
TRBV28,-,-,TRBJ2-4,TGTGCCAGCAGTTTAGAGCCGGCCAAAAACATTCAGTACTTC,CASSLEPAKNIQYF
TRBV28,-,-,TRBJ2-7,TGTGCCAGCACCCTGCCGGGGTTCTCCTACGAGCAGTACTTC,CASTLPGFSYEQYF
TRBV3-1/TRBV3-2,-,TRBD1,TRBJ1-3,TGTGCCAGCAGCCCTCGGACAGGGTCTGGAAACACCATATATTTT,CASSPRTGSGNTIYF
TRBV30,-,-,TRBJ2-4,TGTGCCTGGAGTGTACGGGGTAGCGGAAAAAACATTCAGTACTTC,CAWSVRGSGKNIQYF
TRBV10-3,once,TRBD1,TRBJ2-7,TGTGCCTCCGGGACCAGACAGGGGGCCTACGAGCAGTACTTC,CASGTRQGAYEQYF
TRBV27,-,-,TRBJ1-4,TGTGCCAGCACTTGGGGACTTAATGAAAAACTGTTTTTT,CASTWGLNEKLFF
TRBV6-2/TRBV6-3,-,-,TRBJ2-3,TGTGCCAGCAGTTACGGGGGGGCTAGCACAGATACGCAGTATTTT,CASSYGGASTDTQYF
TRBV3-1/TRBV3-2,-,TRBD2,TRBJ2-2,TGTGCCAGCAGTCGACCGGGACTAGCGGGATCCGGGGAGCTGTTTTTT,CASSRPGLAGSGELFF
TRBV6-5,-,-,TRBJ1-4,TGTGCCAGCAGGGGGGCCGCCTCCCCTGGGAAACTGTTTTTT,CASRGAASPGKLFF
TRBV3-1/TRBV3-2,-,TRBD2,TRBJ2-1,TGTGCCAGCAGCCCGGGGGGGGTCTACAATGAGCAGTTCTTC,CASSPGGVYNEQFF
TRBV5-6,-,-,TRBJ1-2,TGTGCCAGCAGCTGGCTACAGGCTAACTATGGCTACACCTTC,CASSWLQANYGYTF
TRBV6-5,-,-,TRBJ2-2,TGTGCCAGCAGACCTACAGGGAGGGACGGGGAGCTGTTTTTT,CASRPTGRDGELFF
TRBV19,-,TRBD1,TRBJ2-1,TGTGCCAGTAGTATGGGGACAGGGCAAGGGAATGAGCAGTTCTTC,CASSMGTGQGNEQFF
TRBV19,-,-,TRBJ1-5,TGTGCCAGTAGTATGGGAGGCGGTGGCAATCAGCCCCAGCATTTT,CASSMGGGGNQPQHF
TRBV7-9,-,-,TRBJ1-4,TGTGCCAGCAGCCAGAGGGGCCAGGAAAAACTGTTTTTT,CASSQRGQEKLFF
TRBV29-1,-,-,TRBJ2-7,TGCAGCGTTGAAGTGCGACAGGAGACCTACGAGCAGTACTTC,CSVEVRQETYEQYF
TRBV3-1/TRBV3-2,-,-,TRBJ1-1,TGTGCCAGCAGCCAGATGACAATGAACACTGAAGCTTTCTTT,CASSQMTMNTEAFF
TRBV5-1,-,-,TRBJ2-1,TGCGCCACCTTACCGGGGCCCGGTATCTACAATGAGCAGTTCTTC,CATLPGPGIYNEQFF
TRBV24-1,-,-,TRBJ1-2,TGTGCCACCAGTGACGGGACATATTATGGCTACACCTTC,CATSDGTYYGYTF
TRBV10-3,-,-,TRBJ1-3,TGTGCCATCAGTGAAGGACGCGCCGACTACGTGGGAAACACCATATATTTT,CAISEGRADYVGNTIYF
TRBV2,-,-,TRBJ1-2,TGTGCCAGCAGTTGGGCCCGGGGATTTGATGGCTACACCTTC,CASSWARGFDGYTF
TRBV9,-,-,TRBJ2-3,TGTGCCAGCAGCGCACTAGCAGATACGCAGTATTTT,CASSALADTQYF
TRBV15,-,-,TRBJ1-1,TGTGCCACCAGCAGAGCGGGAGGGACAACTGAAGCTTTCTTT,CATSRAGGTTEAFF
TRBV9,-,-,TRBJ1-3,TGTGCCAGCAGCGTAAGCCCCCAGCACACAAACACCATGTATTTT,CASSVSPQHTNTMYF